Below, 30 T cell receptor beta chains from the same sample are listed, as sequenced in a study of cytomegalovirus exposure and HLA in healthy donors. 60 Vbeta and 13 Jbeta primers were used in PCR. Method: immunoSEQ multiplex PCR; TCRdb's copy keeps in-frame clones and lacks some. The top ten hold 4.8% of the sample, which has 100,000 or so clones, roughly 75% seen once. Sequencing was carried out using PBMCs. Receptors originate from a woman in her late teens or twenties in good health and CMV-seropositive.

The CDR3 coding sequence is TGCGCCAGCCAGAGCGGGCTACTCTCCTACGAGCAGTACTTC. Amino acid sequence: CASQSGLLSYEQYF. V usage is TRBV10-2 and J usage is TRBJ2-7; TRBD2 is a possible D gene (6 bases). Trimming took 8 bases from V and 0 from J, leaving 14 bases between them. Germline V gives CDR1 WSHSY, CDR2 SAAADI. This CDR3 is built from 14 residues.

The chain combines TRBV5-1 with TRBJ2-7; 7 bases are a match to TRBD1. The length of the CDR3 is 12 residues. Germline CDR1 SGHRS, CDR2 YFSETQ. V was pared by 4 bases and J by 6 bases, with 4 bases of the junction left unmatched. Here the CDR3 reads CASSPDRSEQYF. The CDR3 coding sequence is TGCGCCAGCAGCCCGGACAGGTCCGAGCAGTACTTC.

The chain couples TRBV28 to TRBJ2-1; 11 nucleotides line up with TRBD2. The germline CDR1 and CDR2 sequences are MDHEN and SYDVKM. This CDR3 comprises 13 residues. V was clipped by 8 bases and J by 3 bases; unmatched bases: 0. The CDR3 is CASGTSGYNEQFF. The DNA of the CDR3 is TGTGCCAGCGGGACTAGCGGCTACAATGAGCAGTTCTTC.

The chain links TRBV6-5 to TRBJ1-5, with D perhaps TRBD1 (5 bases). This CDR3 spans 14 amino acids. V lost 5 bases, J lost 1 base, and 9 bases lay in between. Germline V gene lookup returns CDR1 MNHEY and CDR2 SVGAGI. The CDR3, as DNA: TGTGCCAGCAGTATTCAGGGAAGCAATCAGCCCCAGCATTTT. Its protein product is CASSIQGSNQPQHF.

The V and J genes are TRBV5-1 and TRBJ2-3; D is possibly TRBD1 (5 bases). The germline V and J ends were trimmed by 3 bases and 6 bases, with 14 bases remaining between them. Germline assignment: CDR1 SGHRS and CDR2 YFSETQ. The CDR3 spans 14 residues. DNA of the CDR3: TGCGCCAGCAGCTCGCCCTGGCGACAGGATACGCAGTATTTT. This sequence encodes CASSSPWRQDTQYF.

The CDR3 nucleotides read TGTGCCAGCAGCAGACAGCTCAGAGGAAACACCATATATTTT. Its protein is CASSRQLRGNTIYF. This chain joins TRBV6-5 and TRBJ1-3; D is perhaps TRBD1 (5 bases). The germline V and J ends were trimmed by 6 bases and 4 bases, with 13 bases remaining between them. This CDR3 is 14 amino acids long. The germline CDR1 and CDR2 sequences are MNHEY and SVGAGI.

V is TRBV6-1 and J is TRBJ2-1; 7 bases are a match to TRBD2. Germline assignment: CDR1 MNHNS and CDR2 SASEGT. The CDR3 contains 15 residues. J was trimmed by 2 bases and V by 6 bases; bases with no gene match: 7. CDR3 nucleotide sequence: TGTGCCAGCAGCAAAAGCGGGACCACCTACAATGAGCAGTTCTTC. Encoded protein: CASSKSGTTYNEQFF.

This chain uses TRBV5-1 with TRBJ2-2; 11 bases line up with TRBD2. The CDR3 runs to 19 residues. In germline, CDR1 is SGHRS, CDR2 YFSETQ. Trimming cost V 1 base and J 5 bases; bases outside gene matches: 13. The CDR3: CASSLTGTPRTSGTGELFF. Here the CDR3 DNA reads TGCGCCAGCAGCTTGACGGGGACACCTAGGACTAGCGGGACCGGGGAGCTGTTTTTT.

This sequence joins TRBV30 and TRBJ2-1; possible D gene TRBD2, 6 bases. CDR3 length: 14 amino acids. The V gene's germline CDR1 is GTSNPN and CDR2 SVGIG (reference sequence). V was trimmed by 0 bases and J by 3 bases, leaving 9 bases between them. The CDR3 spells CAWSVLADYNEQFF. The CDR3 DNA sequence: TGTGCCTGGAGTGTGTTAGCGGACTACAATGAGCAGTTCTTC.

The chain is built from TRBV9 and TRBJ2-4; 7 bases fit TRBD2. CDR1 is SGDLS, CDR2 YYNGEE, per germline. The CDR3 is 16 amino acids. V gave up 0 bases and J gave up 8 bases; unmatched junction bases: 11. The CDR3 loop reads CASSVGAGGSGDIQYF. CDR3 DNA: TGTGCCAGCAGCGTAGGGGCAGGCGGGAGTGGAGACATTCAGTACTTC.

CDR3 DNA: TGTGCCAGTAGGACAGGGGTCTCTGGGGCCAACGTCCTGACTTTC. It codes for CASRTGVSGANVLTF. The chain uses TRBV19 and TRBJ2-6, with 8 bases matching TRBD1. Per the germline V gene, CDR1 is LNHDA and CDR2 is SQIVND (reference sequence). This CDR3 has 15 amino acids. Losses at the gene ends were 6 bases for V and 0 bases for J; bases not matched to a gene: 1.

This clone came up once. This rearrangement joins TRBV29-1 to TRBJ1-1; D perhaps matches TRBD1 (5 bases). Germline loops: CDR1 SQVTM, CDR2 ANQGSEA. Trimming took 4 bases from V and 3 from J, leaving 12 bases between them. The CDR3 has 13 amino acids. CDR3 nucleotides: TGCAGCGTTGTAGGGGCTGGGCACACTGAAGCTTTCTTT. Its protein product is CSVVGAGHTEAFF. Looking up the rest from reference TRBV29-1 and TRBJ1-1 gives the full variable domain: SAVISQKPSRDICQRGTSLTIQCQVDSQVTMMFWYRQQPGQSLTLIATANQGSEATYESGFVIDKFPISRPNLTFSTLTVSNMSPEDSSIYLCSVVGAGHTEAFFGQGTRLTVV.

This clone has more than one count but fewer than ten. J is TRBJ2-1 and V is TRBV11-3; D not resolved. Germline V CDR1 and CDR2: SGHNT, YENEEA. Trimming took 2 bases from V and 5 from J, leaving 7 bases between them. The CDR3 length is 13 residues. CDR3 loop: CASSLSENNEQFF. Written as DNA, the CDR3 is TGTGCCAGCAGCTTATCGGAGAACAATGAGCAGTTCTTC.

The CDR3 nucleotides are TGTGCCAGCAGGCTCGGAATAGAGGGGGGGACCGGGGAGCTGTTTTTT. Residues: CASRLGIEGGTGELFF. The chain is built from TRBV28 and TRBJ2-2, with D perhaps matching TRBD2 (7 bases). This CDR3 is 16 amino acids long. Looked up from germline, CDR1 is MDHEN and CDR2 is SYDVKM. Trimming took off 6 bases at V and 5 bases at J, with 19 bases between the two ends.

The V and J genes are TRBV7-8 and TRBJ2-1; 10 bases match TRBD2. Trimming cost V 1 base and J 7 bases; bases outside gene matches: 4. The CDR3 spans 15 residues. In germline, CDR1 is SGHVS, CDR2 FQNEAQ. The CDR3 region has the DNA TGTGCCAGCAGCTTAGACCGGACTAGCGGAAATGAGCAGTTCTTC. Translation: CASSLDRTSGNEQFF. Full variable domain (rest looked up from reference TRBV7-8 and TRBJ2-1): GAGVSQSPRYKVAKRGQDVALRCDPISGHVSLFWYQQALGQGPEFLTYFQNEAQLDKSGLPSDRFFAERPEGSVSTLKIQRTQQEDSAVYLCASSLDRTSGNEQFFGPGTRLTVL.

The V call is TRBV15, the J call TRBJ2-7, with TRBD2 matching over 12 bases. V was pared by 3 bases and J by 3 bases, with 0 bases of the junction left unmatched. The CDR3 length is 14 residues. The germline gives CDR1 LNHNV, CDR2 YYDKDF (reference sequence). CDR3 nucleotide sequence: TGTGCCACCAGCAGGACTAGCGGGAGCTACGAGCAGTACTTC. This encodes CATSRTSGSYEQYF. The variable domain in full, with the rest retrieved from reference TRBV15 and TRBJ2-7, is DAMVIQNPRYQVTQFGKPVTLSCSQTLNHNVMYWYQQKSSQAPKLLFHYYDKDFNNEADTPDNFQSRRPNTSFCFLDIRSPGLGDTAMYLCATSRTSGSYEQYFGPGTRLTVT.

The rearrangement joins TRBV13 to TRBJ2-7, with a tentative D call TRBD1 (6 bases). The length of the CDR3 is 12 residues. V shed 5 bases and J shed 7 bases, with 12 bases lying between them. Per the germline V gene, CDR1 is PRHDT and CDR2 is FYEKMQ (reference sequence). As DNA, the CDR3 is TGTGCCAGCAGCCCCAGGGGCCAGGAGCAGTACTTC. The encoded protein is CASSPRGQEQYF.

This clone was found a few times. V usage is TRBV7-2 and J usage is TRBJ2-1; no definite D call. V shed 2 bases and J shed 6 bases, with 8 bases lying between them. CDR3 length: 13 residues. Germline V gives CDR1 SGHTA, CDR2 FQGNSA. CDR3 in amino acids: CASSLPTSNEQFF. The CDR3 DNA follows: TGTGCCAGCAGCTTACCTACCTCCAATGAGCAGTTCTTC.

The genes are TRBV7-9 and TRBJ2-7; D gene unclear. CDR1 SEHNR and CDR2 FQNEAQ come from the germline V gene (reference sequence). Trimming stripped 5 bases from V and 3 bases from J, with 14 bases between. CDR3 length equals 14 residues. The CDR3 here is CASSDRQVNYEQYF. In DNA form, the CDR3 reads TGTGCCAGCAGCGACCGCCAGGTTAACTACGAGCAGTACTTC.

The chain is built from TRBV7-9 and TRBJ1-5; the D gene is possibly TRBD1 (6 bases). Germline V gene lookup returns CDR1 SEHNR and CDR2 FQNEAQ (reference sequence). The CDR3 extends over 15 amino acids. Trimming took 5 bases from V and 3 from J, leaving 14 bases between them. The CDR3 DNA sequence: TGTGCCAGCAGCGCCGGGGGGGCCCACAATCAGCCCCAGCATTTT. It encodes CASSAGGAHNQPQHF.

V is TRBV27 and J is TRBJ1-4, with 8 bases aligning to TRBD1. This CDR3 has 16 amino acids. The germline gives CDR1 MNHEY, CDR2 SMNVEV (reference sequence). Trimming took 6 bases from V and 6 from J; bases not matched to a gene: 12. The CDR3 coding sequence is TGTGCCAGCAGCCCCCCGGCGCCAGGGGGCCATGAAAAACTGTTTTTT. Translating gives CASSPPAPGGHEKLFF.

This clone has a single count. This chain joins TRBV28 and TRBJ1-1; weak D call: TRBD1 (6 bases). This CDR3 is 14 amino acids long. Looked up from germline, CDR1 is MDHEN and CDR2 is SYDVKM. Trimming took off 2 bases at V and 3 bases at J, with 10 bases between the two ends. CDR3 sequence: CASSLRQAYTEAFF. The CDR3, as DNA: TGTGCCAGCAGTTTAAGACAGGCTTACACTGAAGCTTTCTTT.

The chain joins TRBV7-2 to TRBJ2-3, with 12 nucleotides matching TRBD2. V lost 5 bases, J lost 3 bases, and 12 bases stayed unmatched. In germline, CDR1 is SGHTA, CDR2 FQGNSA. This CDR3 has 18 amino acids. The CDR3 sequence is CASSRSLAGGPGTDTQYF. The CDR3 DNA is TGTGCCAGCAGCAGGTCGCTAGCGGGAGGGCCAGGGACAGATACGCAGTATTTT.

V usage is TRBV14 and J usage is TRBJ1-4, with D uncertain. CDR1 SGHDN and CDR2 FVKESK come from the germline V gene. V gave up 1 base and J gave up 6 bases, with 12 bases separating them. The CDR3 runs 15 residues. The CDR3 nucleotides are TGTGCCAGCAGCCAAGGGGGAGGAGGACATGAAAAACTGTTTTTT. It is translated as CASSQGGGGHEKLFF. The full variable domain, rest sourced from reference TRBV14 and TRBJ1-4, is EAGVTQFPSHSVIEKGQTVTLRCDPISGHDNLYWYRRVMGKEIKFLLHFVKESKQDESGMPNNRFLAERTGGTYSTLKVQPAELEDSGVYFCASSQGGGGHEKLFFGSGTQLSVL.

The rearrangement links TRBV6-5 to TRBJ2-1; 9 bases match TRBD2. J was trimmed by 6 bases and V by 2 bases; bases with no gene match: 2. Germline V gives CDR1 MNHEY, CDR2 SVGAGI. The CDR3 totals 14 residues. The CDR3 here is CASSYGTSLNEQFF. DNA for the CDR3: TGTGCCAGCAGTTACGGGACTAGCCTCAATGAGCAGTTCTTC.

This clone was observed once. The chain's CDR3 is CASSLSGTNADTQYF. The CDR3 nucleotides read TGCGCCAGCAGCCTAAGCGGGACAAACGCAGATACGCAGTATTTT. The chain joins TRBV4-3 to TRBJ2-3; TRBD2 is a possible D gene (7 bases). From germline, CDR1 is LGHNA and CDR2 YSLEER. This CDR3 is 15 amino acids long. Trimming pared 4 bases from V and 4 bases from J, leaving 15 bases between.

Comments on this clone: The sample contains more than one DNA sequence encoding this CDR3. The genes are TRBV27 and TRBJ1-4; 7 bases map to TRBD1. Germline assignment: CDR1 MNHEY and CDR2 SMNVEV (reference sequence). V dropped 4 bases and J dropped 8; count of bases not matched to a gene: 4. The CDR3 runs 13 residues. The DNA of the CDR3 is TGTGCCAGCAGTTCGACAGGGTTCGAAAAACTGTTTTTT. Translated: CASSSTGFEKLFF.

The chain is built from TRBV19 and TRBJ2-3, with 11 nucleotides matching TRBD2. CDR1 is LNHDA and CDR2 is SQIVND in the germline V gene (reference sequence). V was clipped by 1 base and J by 2 bases; unmatched bases: 8. The CDR3 covers 18 residues. In DNA form, the CDR3 reads TGTGCCAGTAGTATAGGAACCGGGACTAGCGGCCACACAGATACGCAGTATTTT. This encodes CASSIGTGTSGHTDTQYF.

The chain uses TRBV27 and TRBJ2-5; 8 bases are a match to TRBD1. The germline gives CDR1 MNHEY, CDR2 SMNVEV (reference sequence). V trimming: 8 bases; J trimming: 6 bases; junction bases outside the gene matches: 5. This CDR3 has 12 amino acids. The CDR3 DNA is TGTGCCAGCGAGGACAGGGTCAAGACCCAGTACTTC. It specifies CASEDRVKTQYF.

The gene calls are TRBV27 and TRBJ2-3, with 8 nucleotides matching TRBD2. The V segment lost 4 bases and the J segment 7 bases; nucleotides outside the gene matches: 4. Germline V gene data show CDR1 as MNHEY and CDR2 as SMNVEV (reference sequence). The CDR3 loop spans 13 amino acids. CDR3 sequence reads: CASSSRGANTQYF. CDR3 sequence (DNA): TGTGCCAGCAGTTCGCGGGGGGCGAATACGCAGTATTTT.